These T cell receptor beta chains were read from a single sample in a study of OX40 agonist ivuxolimab in advanced cancers. Produced via immunoSEQ multiplex PCR; TCRdb's table is partial and in-frame only. The profile covers 55,000 to 70,000 clones, with about 85% appearing a single time and roughly 3.5% taken by the ten largest. Source: CD4+ or CD8+ T cells sorted from blood, taken in a trial of the OX40 agonist ivuxolimab. The receptors were sampled from an adult with an advanced solid tumor such as melanoma, head and neck, liver or kidney cancer. Both conserved end residues are part of each CDR3. A D gene is named only where the DNA matches it firmly. Only some rows state a clone size, as once, few, many or a class for expanded clones.

j_call clone_size v_call d_call cdr3_nt cdr3_aa
TRBJ1-3 NA TRBV28 TRBD1 TGTGCCACCCAAAGGACAGGGGCAAACACCATATATTTT CATQRTGANTIYF
TRBJ1-5 NA TRBV30 NA TGTGCCTGGAGTGTATGGGGGAATCAGCCCCAGCATTTT CAWSVWGNQPQHF
TRBJ2-7 NA TRBV7-8 NA TGTGCCAGCAGCTTATTCCTGGACAGTTACGAGCAGTACTTC CASSLFLDSYEQYF
TRBJ1-3 NA TRBV19 NA TGTGCCAGTAGTATGAGACTTACTGGAAACACCATATATTTT CASSMRLTGNTIYF
TRBJ2-5 NA TRBV18 NA TGTGCCAGCTCACAGGGCCAAGAGACCCAGTACTTC CASSQGQETQYF
TRBJ2-7 NA TRBV2 TRBD2 TGTGCCAGCAGTCGGGGACTAGCGAGGAGCTCCTACGAGCAGTACTTC CASSRGLARSSYEQYF
TRBJ2-1 NA TRBV28 TRBD2 TGTGCCACCACCTCGGTAGCGGGAGGCCGATACAATGAGCAGTTCTTC CATTSVAGGRYNEQFF
TRBJ2-2 NA TRBV19 NA TGTGCCAGTAGTAGACTCGGGAACACCGGGGAGCTGTTTTTT CASSRLGNTGELFF
TRBJ1-3 NA TRBV19 NA TGTGCCTCCCTACGGGGGAGAGGGGGAAGCTCTGGAAACACCATATATTTT CASLRGRGGSSGNTIYF
TRBJ2-7 NA TRBV12-2 NA TGTGCAAGTCGGTTAGCGGGAGGGTGGTACGAGCAGTACTTC CASRLAGGWYEQYF
TRBJ2-5 NA TRBV6-5 TRBD1 TGTGCCAGCAGTTACGCGTCGGGACAGAAAGAGACCCAGTACTTC CASSYASGQKETQYF
TRBJ2-3 NA TRBV7-3 NA TGTGCCAGCAGCTTAAGGCAGACCACAGATACGCAGTATTTT CASSLRQTTDTQYF
TRBJ2-7 NA TRBV7-6 NA TGTGCCAGCAGCTTAGCACGGGGTTCTTACGAGCAGTACTTC CASSLARGSYEQYF
TRBJ1-5 NA TRBV6-1 NA TGTGCCAGCAGTGATTACAATGCGGGGCCCCAGCATTTT CASSDYNAGPQHF
TRBJ2-1 NA TRBV5-6 TRBD1 TGTGCCAGCAGTGCCGGGACAGGGGACGGGAATGAGCAGTTCTTC CASSAGTGDGNEQFF
TRBJ1-1 NA TRBV2 NA TGTGCCAGCACCGTTACACTGGGGACTGAAGCTTTCTTT CASTVTLGTEAFF
TRBJ1-2 NA TRBV11-2 NA TGTGCCAGCAGCCCTCTTTCCGGGACAAACTATGGCTACACCTTC CASSPLSGTNYGYTF
TRBJ1-1 NA TRBV18 NA TGTGCCAGCTCACAGGAGAGGGCAGGGGAAACTGAAGCTTTCTTT CASSQERAGETEAFF
TRBJ1-1 NA TRBV6-1 NA TGTGCCAGCAGTGTGACAGGGAACACTGAAGCTTTCTTT CASSVTGNTEAFF
TRBJ1-6 NA TRBV7-9 NA TGTGCCAGCAGCTCAGCAGTAGGGGACAAAAACTCACCCCTCCACTTT CASSSAVGDKNSPLHF
TRBJ1-4 NA TRBV7-9 NA TGTGCCAGCAGCTTAGGGCAGATTAACATTGAAAAACTGTTTTTT CASSLGQINIEKLFF
TRBJ2-3 NA TRBV4-3 NA TGCGCCAGCAGCCGTTGGACAGGCACAGATACGCAGTATTTT CASSRWTGTDTQYF
TRBJ2-7 NA TRBV7-2 TRBD1 TGTGCCAGCAGCGTCACCGGGACAGAAACCTACGAGCAGTACTTC CASSVTGTETYEQYF
TRBJ2-2 NA TRBV30 NA TGTGCCTGGGGCGCCGGGACTCAACTCACCGGGGAGCTGTTTTTT CAWGAGTQLTGELFF
TRBJ1-1 NA TRBV11-2 TRBD1 TGTGCCAGCAGACGGATTCAGGGGGGGACTGAAGCTTTCTTT CASRRIQGGTEAFF
TRBJ2-7 few TRBV4-3 NA TGCGCCAGCAGCCCAGAATCGGGCGAACGTGCTTCCGAGCAGTACTTC CASSPESGERASEQYF
TRBJ1-1 NA TRBV28 TRBD1 TGTGCCGGCACCACAGGGGGCCTGAACACTGAAGCTTTCTTT CAGTTGGLNTEAFF
TRBJ1-5 NA TRBV10-2 TRBD1 TGCGCCAGCAGTGACCTCGTTGGACAGGGGGGTAATCAGCCCCAGCATTTT CASSDLVGQGGNQPQHF
TRBJ2-1 medium-sized TRBV4-1 TRBD2 TGCGCCAGCAGCCAAGGCGGGAGCTCCTACAATGAGCAGTTCTTC CASSQGGSSYNEQFF
TRBJ2-1 NA TRBV6-5 TRBD2 TGTGCCAGCAGGGCATCTAGCGGGAGTATCCATGAGCAGTTCTTC CASRASSGSIHEQFF
TRBJ2-3 few TRBV7-3 NA TGTGCCAGCAGCTCCCTAGGGGGGGACGGAGATACGCAGTATTTT CASSSLGGDGDTQYF
TRBJ2-5 NA TRBV7-2 NA TGTGCCAGCAGCCCGAGTAGCGGACAAGAGACCCAGTACTTC CASSPSSGQETQYF
TRBJ2-5 few TRBV2 TRBD1 TGTGCCAGCAGTGAAAAGAGGAATACAGGGGGCGGGGAGACCCAGTACTTC CASSEKRNTGGGETQYF
TRBJ2-3 NA TRBV7-2 NA TGTGCCAGCAGCCCCGACCCAAGTGGGGTGACAGATACGCAGTATTTT CASSPDPSGVTDTQYF
TRBJ2-2 few TRBV5-1 NA TGCGCCAGCAGGACAGCCTTGACCGGGGAGCTGTTTTTT CASRTALTGELFF
TRBJ2-3 NA TRBV6-5 NA TGTGCCAGCAGAATACAGGGCACAGATACGCAGTATTTT CASRIQGTDTQYF
TRBJ2-7 NA TRBV11-2 TRBD1 TGTGCCAGCAGCCCGGGACAGGGAGTAGCCGAGCAGTACTTC CASSPGQGVAEQYF
TRBJ2-5 NA TRBV28 TRBD2 TGTGCCAGCAGTTACCTTAGGTCTAGCGGGAGGGCCGGGGAAGAGACCCAGTACTTC CASSYLRSSGRAGEETQYF
TRBJ1-2 once TRBV2 NA TGTGCCAGCAGCCTAGGGACTCACCTAGCTAACTATGGCTACACCTTC CASSLGTHLANYGYTF
TRBJ2-3 NA TRBV28 NA TGTGCCAGCAGTACATCTACGCCGAGCACAGATACGCAGTATTTT CASSTSTPSTDTQYF
TRBJ2-1 NA TRBV11-1 NA TGTGCCAGCAGCTTAGAATCAGTGAAGCAGTTCTTC CASSLESVKQFF
TRBJ1-2 NA TRBV28 TRBD1 TGTGCCAGCAGTTTCCGACAGGGGAACTATGGCTACACCTTC CASSFRQGNYGYTF
TRBJ2-7 NA TRBV28 NA TGTGCCAGCAGTGGGGGCTACGAGCAGTACTTC CASSGGYEQYF
TRBJ1-3 NA TRBV5-8 TRBD1 TGTGCCAGCAGCCTGGGGGACAGTACTGGAAACACCATATATTTT CASSLGDSTGNTIYF
TRBJ2-7 NA TRBV14 TRBD1 TGTGCCAGCAGCCAGGGACAGAGCTCCTACGAGCAGTACTTC CASSQGQSSYEQYF
TRBJ2-2 NA TRBV7-9 NA TGTGCCAGCAGCTTGGGTATTCGCGGGGAGCTGTTTTTT CASSLGIRGELFF
TRBJ1-4 NA TRBV7-3 NA TGTGCCAGCAGCTTAGGCCGAGGTGAAAAACTGTTTTTT CASSLGRGEKLFF
TRBJ2-3 NA TRBV28 NA TGTGCCAGCAGTGCGAGGGAGGACACAGATACGCAGTATTTT CASSAREDTDTQYF
TRBJ2-3 few TRBV5-1 NA TGCGCCAGCAGCTTGAGTTCCATAGCAGATACGCAGTATTTT CASSLSSIADTQYF